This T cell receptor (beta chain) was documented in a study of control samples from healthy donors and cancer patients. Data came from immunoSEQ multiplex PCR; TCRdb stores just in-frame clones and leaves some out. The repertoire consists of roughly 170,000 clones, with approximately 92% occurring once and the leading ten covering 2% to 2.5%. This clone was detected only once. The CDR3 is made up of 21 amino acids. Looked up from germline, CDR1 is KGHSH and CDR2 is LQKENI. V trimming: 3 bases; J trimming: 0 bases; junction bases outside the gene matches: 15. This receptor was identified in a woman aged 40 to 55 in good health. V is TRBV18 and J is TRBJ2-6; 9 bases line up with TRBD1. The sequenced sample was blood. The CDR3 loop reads CASSPPWTGDEGFSGANVLTF. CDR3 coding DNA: TGTGCCAGCTCACCCCCATGGACAGGGGATGAGGGTTTCTCTGGGGCCAACGTCCTGACTTTC. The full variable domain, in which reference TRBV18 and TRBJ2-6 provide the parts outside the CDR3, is NAGVMQNPRHLVRRRGQEARLRCSPMKGHSHVYWYRQLPEEGLKFMVYLQKENIIDESGMPKERFSAEFPKEGPSILRIQQVVRGDSAAYFCASSPPWTGDEGFSGANVLTFGAGSRLTVL.